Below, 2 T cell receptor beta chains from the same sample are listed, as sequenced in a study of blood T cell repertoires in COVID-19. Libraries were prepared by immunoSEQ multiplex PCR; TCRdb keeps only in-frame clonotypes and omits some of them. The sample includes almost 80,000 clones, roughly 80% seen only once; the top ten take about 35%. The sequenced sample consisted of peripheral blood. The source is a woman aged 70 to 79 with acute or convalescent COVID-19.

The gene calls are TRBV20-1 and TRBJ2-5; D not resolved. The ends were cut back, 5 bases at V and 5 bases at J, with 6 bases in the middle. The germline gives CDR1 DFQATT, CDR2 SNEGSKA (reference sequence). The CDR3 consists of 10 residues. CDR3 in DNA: TGCAGTGCTCCGAGGGAGACCCAGTACTTC. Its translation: CSAPRETQYF.

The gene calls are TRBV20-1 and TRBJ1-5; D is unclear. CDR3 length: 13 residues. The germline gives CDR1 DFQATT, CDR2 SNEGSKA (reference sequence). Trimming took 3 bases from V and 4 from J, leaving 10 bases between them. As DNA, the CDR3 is TGCAGTGCTAGTCAACGGGGAAATCAGCCCCAGCATTTT. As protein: CSASQRGNQPQHF.